This record concerns one T cell receptor (beta chain) sequence. What it binds is not known. This CDR3 is also generated by other DNA sequences in the sample. The method was immunoSEQ multiplex PCR; TCRdb's version includes in-frame clones alone and lacks a portion of them. The data show tens of thousands of clones, around 90% seen once. The sample belongs to a study of OX40 agonist ivuxolimab in advanced cancers. On the study more broadly: The treatment was a fully human IgG2 OX40 agonist, ivuxolimab. Earlier treatment with anti-PD-1, anti-PD-L1 or anti-CTLA-4 was permitted, and roughly 40% had received some. Whole-study results and caveats: Averaging showed that CD8+ T cells had more expanded clones than CD4+ did.

The CDR3 is 15 amino acids. Trimming removed 4 bases from V and 0 bases from J, with 10 bases in between. Germline CDR1 KGHSY, CDR2 FQNENV. V gene TRBV16 combines with J gene TRBJ1-5; D unresolved. The sequence derives from an adult with an advanced solid tumor such as melanoma, head and neck, liver or kidney cancer. The input for sequencing was CD4+ or CD8+ T cells sorted from blood, taken in a trial of the OX40 agonist ivuxolimab. The CDR3 reads CASSPLGYSNQPQHF. Written as DNA, the CDR3 is TGTGCCAGCAGCCCCCTCGGCTATAGCAATCAGCCCCAGCATTTT.